Each of the 10 T cell receptor beta chains below was sequenced from the same sample in a study of response to subunit inactivated influenza vaccine. TCRdb called the RT-PCR reads again in MiXCR, with one record for every CDR3 protein. The sample holds 630,000 or so distinct CDR3 sequences, approximately 14% seen once. Sequenced material: PBMCs from blood, taken about 12 days after vaccination. Receptors were obtained from a man over 45 who received an inactivated influenza vaccine.

This clonotype was detected only once. The rearrangement uses TRBV2 and TRBJ2-2; D perhaps matches TRBD2 (5 bases). Trimming took off 10 bases at V and 5 bases at J, with 14 bases between the two ends. The CDR3 spans 13 residues. Germline CDR1 is SNHLY and CDR2 is FYNNEI. CDR3 sequence reads: CATRADETGELFF. The DNA of the CDR3 is TGTGCCACCCGAGCGGATGAGACCGGGGAGCTGTTTTTT.

This clonotype was seen more than once but under ten times. The chain has TRBV7-9 and TRBJ1-5; TRBD1 agrees at 8 bases. The germline V gene has CDR1 SEHNR and CDR2 FQNEAQ (reference sequence). This CDR3 is 11 amino acids long. The trim removed 5 bases at V and 13 bases at J, leaving 4 bases unmatched. For the CDR3, the DNA is TGTGCCAGCAGCAAGGACAGGGTTCAGCATTTT. It translates to CASSKDRVQHF.

The chain couples TRBV15 to TRBJ2-1; D not resolved. This CDR3 has 13 amino acids. Trimming cost V 3 bases and J 7 bases, with 10 bases left between them. Germline CDR1 is LNHNV and CDR2 is YYDKDF (reference sequence). The CDR3 DNA is TGTGCCACCAGCAGGGACGTTCGAAATGAGCAGTTCTTC. Residues: CATSRDVRNEQFF.

This clonotype turned up a few times. V is TRBV7-9 and J is TRBJ2-2; perhaps D is TRBD1 or TRBD2 (5 bases each). The CDR3 spans 15 residues. Germline V gives CDR1 SEHNR, CDR2 FQNEAQ (reference sequence). Deletions cut 5 bases from V and 5 bases from J, with 15 bases between. The CDR3 sequence is CASSPMGVDTGELFF. The CDR3 DNA follows: TGTGCCAGCAGCCCTATGGGGGTCGATACCGGGGAGCTGTTTTTT.

This clonotype turned up a few times. This chain uses TRBV12-3 or TRBV12-4 with TRBJ1-5, with D uncertain. V shed 6 bases and J shed 5 bases, with 14 bases lying between them. The CDR3 contains 14 residues. The CDR3 reads CASRPAGWDQPQHF. As DNA, the CDR3 is TGTGCCAGCAGGCCAGCCGGGTGGGATCAGCCCCAGCATTTT.

This clonotype was counted only a few times. The rearrangement links TRBV19 to TRBJ2-1; tentative D call: TRBD2 (6 bases). This CDR3 is built from 15 residues. The germline gives CDR1 LNHDA, CDR2 SQIVND (reference sequence). The V end was cut by 4 bases, the J end by 7 bases, with 17 bases between. CDR3 DNA sequence: TGTGCCAGTAGTACGACTACGGGAGTGGGAAATGAGCAGTTCTTC. It yields the protein CASSTTTGVGNEQFF.

This clonotype was counted only a few times. The chain combines TRBV24-1 with TRBJ2-2; tentatively, D is TRBD1 (7 bases). In germline, CDR1 is KGHDR, CDR2 SFDVKD. The CDR3 contains 14 residues. V was trimmed by 7 bases and J by 5 bases, leaving 13 bases between them. The CDR3 here is CATSATGRTGELFF. The CDR3 DNA sequence: TGTGCCACCAGCGCGACAGGGAGGACCGGGGAGCTGTTTTTT.

CDR3: CAISEADPTRDAKNIQYF. The DNA of the CDR3 is TGTGCCATCAGTGAGGCGGACCCAACCCGGGACGCCAAAAACATTCAGTACTTC. The chain recombines TRBV10-3 with TRBJ2-4, with D possibly being TRBD1 or TRBD2 (5 bases each). CDR1 and CDR2 (germline): ENHRY, SYGVKD. V lost 2 bases and J lost 1, with 18 bases in between. The CDR3 is 18 residues long.

This clonotype has just a few counts. CDR3 in amino acids: CASSGGQGLGYTF. DNA for the CDR3: TGTGCCAGCTCCGGGGGACAGGGTTTAGGCTACACCTTC. This rearrangement joins TRBV6-1 to TRBJ1-2, with 9 bases aligning to TRBD1. The V gene's germline CDR1 is MNHNS and CDR2 SASEGT. The CDR3 is 13 amino acids. Germline trimming cut 8 bases from V and 8 bases from J; bases unmatched to any gene: 9.

The chain is built from TRBV12-5 and TRBJ2-5; 7 bases are a match to TRBD1. J was trimmed by 4 bases and V by 1 base; bases with no gene match: 12. There are 17 residues in the CDR3. Germline V CDR1 and CDR2: LGHNT, FRNRAP. CDR3 nucleotide sequence: TGTGCTAGTGGTTTGGAACGTCCCTGGGACAGAGGAGAGACCCAGTACTTC. It specifies CASGLERPWDRGETQYF.